A single sample gave rise to the 8 T cell receptor beta chains below, sequenced in a study of cytomegalovirus exposure and HLA in healthy donors. Repertoires were generated with immunoSEQ multiplex PCR, while TCRdb's copy carries only in-frame clones and drops some. There are approximately 140,000 clones in the sample; around nine tenths occur only once, and 8.7% lies in the top ten. Sequencing was done on a sample of PBMCs. Receptor source: a young man in good health and CMV-seropositive.

V is TRBV27 and J is TRBJ2-3; 9 nucleotides line up with TRBD2. The CDR3 contains 18 residues. V was pared by 5 bases and J by 5 bases, with 17 bases of the junction left unmatched. Germline loops: CDR1 MNHEY, CDR2 SMNVEV (reference sequence). CDR3 residues: CASSRDLLSGGRGDTQYF. The CDR3 DNA sequence: TGTGCCAGCAGTCGTGACTTGCTTAGCGGGGGCCGGGGAGATACGCAGTATTTT.

This rearrangement joins TRBV5-1 to TRBJ2-1; the match to TRBD1 covers 8 bases. The CDR3 has 15 residues. From germline, CDR1 is SGHRS and CDR2 YFSETQ. V dropped 0 bases and J dropped 5; count of bases not matched to a gene: 4. The CDR3 spells CASSLGGQANNEQFF. CDR3 DNA sequence: TGCGCCAGCAGCTTGGGGGGACAGGCTAACAATGAGCAGTTCTTC.

The DNA of the CDR3 is TGTGCCAGCAGTGAGAGGGGGTTGCCACCGCAAGAGACCCAGTACTTC. Translated, it gives CASSERGLPPQETQYF. The chain links TRBV2 to TRBJ2-5; weak D call: TRBD1 (6 bases). Germline V gene data show CDR1 as SNHLY and CDR2 as FYNNEI. V shed 3 bases and J shed 2 bases, with 16 bases lying between them. This CDR3 region has 16 residues.

This chain links TRBV5-1 with TRBJ2-3; TRBD2 matches 13 bases. This CDR3 is 16 amino acids long. Per germline, CDR1 SGHRS and CDR2 YFSETQ. J gave up 1 base and V 4 bases, and 3 bases lay outside the gene matches. Written as DNA, the CDR3 is TGCGCCAGCAGCGCCGGGACTAGCGGGGGCACAGATACGCAGTATTTT. It is translated as CASSAGTSGGTDTQYF.

This chain uses TRBV11-1 with TRBJ2-2; D is possibly TRBD2 (6 bases). Germline V gene lookup returns CDR1 SGHAT and CDR2 FQDESV (reference sequence). Between the trimmed V and J ends, which lost 4 bases and 4 bases, there was a span of 16 bases. CDR3 length equals 16 residues. The CDR3 sequence is CASSSPGKEGTGELFF. The DNA of the CDR3 is TGTGCCAGCAGCTCACCCGGGAAGGAGGGCACCGGGGAGCTGTTTTTT.

The sample holds one count of this clone. J is TRBJ2-5 and V is TRBV27, with D tentatively TRBD2 (6 bases). V gave up 6 bases and J gave up 2 bases, with 16 bases separating them. The CDR3 has 15 residues. Germline CDR1 reads MNHEY; CDR2 reads SMNVEV (reference sequence). The CDR3 is CASRRLGHVQETQYF. The DNA for the CDR3 is TGTGCCAGCAGGAGACTAGGTCACGTTCAAGAGACCCAGTACTTC.

This chain links TRBV7-6 with TRBJ2-1, with TRBD2 matching over 10 bases. Germline CDR1 is SGHVS and CDR2 is FNYEAQ. CDR3 length: 16 amino acids. Losses at the gene ends were 8 bases for V and 7 bases for J; bases not matched to a gene: 14. In nucleotides, the CDR3 is TGTGCCAGCGCGAGTGAGCGGGGGGGCGGAGGGAATGAGCAGTTCTTC. This encodes CASASERGGGGNEQFF.

The chain joins TRBV5-1 to TRBJ2-1, with D possibly matching TRBD2 (5 bases). V gave up 6 bases and J gave up 0 bases, with 19 bases separating them. Germline V gene data show CDR1 as SGHRS and CDR2 as YFSETQ. The CDR3 covers 17 residues. CDR3 in amino acids: CASKPLTRGSSYNEQFF. CDR3 nucleotides: TGCGCCAGCAAACCACTGACACGGGGAAGCTCCTACAATGAGCAGTTCTTC.